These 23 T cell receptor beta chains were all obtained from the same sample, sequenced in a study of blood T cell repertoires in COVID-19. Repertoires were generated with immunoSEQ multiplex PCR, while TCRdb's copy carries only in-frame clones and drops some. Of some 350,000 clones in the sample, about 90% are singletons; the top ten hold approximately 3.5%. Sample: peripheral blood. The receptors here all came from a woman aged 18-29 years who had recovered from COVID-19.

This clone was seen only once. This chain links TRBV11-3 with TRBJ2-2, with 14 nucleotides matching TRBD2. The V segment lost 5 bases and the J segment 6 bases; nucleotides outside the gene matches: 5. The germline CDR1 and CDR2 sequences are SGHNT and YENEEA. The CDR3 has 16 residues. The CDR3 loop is CASSQGLAGEAGELFF. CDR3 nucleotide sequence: TGTGCCAGCAGCCAGGGACTAGCGGGAGAGGCCGGGGAGCTGTTTTTT.

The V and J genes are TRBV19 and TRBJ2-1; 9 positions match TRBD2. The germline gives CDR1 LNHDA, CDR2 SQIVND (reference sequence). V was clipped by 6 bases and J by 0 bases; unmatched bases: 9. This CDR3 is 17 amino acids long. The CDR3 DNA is TGTGCCAGTAGCCCGGGACTAGCCTTAAGCTCCTACAATGAGCAGTTCTTC. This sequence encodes CASSPGLALSSYNEQFF.

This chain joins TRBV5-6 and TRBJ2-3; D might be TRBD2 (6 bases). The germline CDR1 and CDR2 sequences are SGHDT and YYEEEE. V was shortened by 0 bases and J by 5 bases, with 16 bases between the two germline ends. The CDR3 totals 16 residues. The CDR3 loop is CASSLVSGEWVDTQYF. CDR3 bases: TGTGCCAGCAGCTTGGTCTCGGGGGAGTGGGTAGATACGCAGTATTTT.

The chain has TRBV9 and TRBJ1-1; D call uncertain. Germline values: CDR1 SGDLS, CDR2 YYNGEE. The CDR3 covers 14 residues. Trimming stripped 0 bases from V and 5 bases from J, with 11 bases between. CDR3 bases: TGTGCCAGCAGCGTAGGCCGGGTAGGTACTGAAGCTTTCTTT. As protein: CASSVGRVGTEAFF. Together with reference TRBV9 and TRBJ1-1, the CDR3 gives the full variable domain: DSGVTQTPKHLITATGQRVTLRCSPRSGDLSVYWYQQSLDQGLQFLIQYYNGEERAKGNILERFSAQQFPDLHSELNLSSLELGDSALYFCASSVGRVGTEAFFGQGTRLTVV.

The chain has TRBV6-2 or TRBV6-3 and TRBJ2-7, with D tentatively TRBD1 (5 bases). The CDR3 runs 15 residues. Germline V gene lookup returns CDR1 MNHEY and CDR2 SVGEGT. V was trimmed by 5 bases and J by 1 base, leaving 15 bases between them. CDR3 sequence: CASSRGGSRSYEQYV. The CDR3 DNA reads TGTGCCAGCAGTAGGGGCGGCAGCAGATCCTACGAGCAGTACGTC.

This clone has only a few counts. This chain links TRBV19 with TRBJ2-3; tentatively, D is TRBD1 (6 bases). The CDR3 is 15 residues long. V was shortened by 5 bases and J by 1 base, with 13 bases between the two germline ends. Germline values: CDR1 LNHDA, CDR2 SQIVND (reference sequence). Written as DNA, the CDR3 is TGTGCCAGTAGTCGTAGACAGGCCGGCACAGATACGCAGTATTTT. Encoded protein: CASSRRQAGTDTQYF.

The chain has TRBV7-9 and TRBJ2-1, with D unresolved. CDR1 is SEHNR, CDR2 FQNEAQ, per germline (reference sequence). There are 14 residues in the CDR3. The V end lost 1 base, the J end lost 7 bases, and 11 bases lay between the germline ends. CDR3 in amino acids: CASSLGAGMNEQFF. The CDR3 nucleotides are TGTGCCAGCAGCTTAGGCGCAGGTATGAATGAGCAGTTCTTC.

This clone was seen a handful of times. For the CDR3, the DNA is TGTGCCAGCAGCTTACCGTTCTGGGAGGGCAGTGGTGAGCAGTTCTTC. The encoded protein is CASSLPFWEGSGEQFF. This chain joins TRBV7-9 and TRBJ2-1; 7 bases match TRBD2. V gave up 2 bases and J gave up 9 bases; unmatched junction bases: 13. The CDR3 runs to 16 residues. CDR1 and CDR2 from the germline V gene are SEHNR and FQNEAQ (reference sequence). Drawing the rest from reference TRBV7-9 and TRBJ2-1, the complete variable domain is DTGVSQNPRHKITKRGQNVTFRCDPISEHNRLYWYRQTLGQGPEFLTYFQNEAQLEKSRLLSDRFSAERPKGSFSTLEIQRTEQGDSAMYLCASSLPFWEGSGEQFFGPGTRLTVL.

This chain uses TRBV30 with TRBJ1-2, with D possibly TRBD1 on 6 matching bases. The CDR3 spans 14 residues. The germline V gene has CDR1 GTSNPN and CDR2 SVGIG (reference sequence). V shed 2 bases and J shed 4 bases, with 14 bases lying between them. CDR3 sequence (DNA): TGTGCCTGGAGTTTCGGACAGCCGACCTATGGCTACACCTTC. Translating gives CAWSFGQPTYGYTF.

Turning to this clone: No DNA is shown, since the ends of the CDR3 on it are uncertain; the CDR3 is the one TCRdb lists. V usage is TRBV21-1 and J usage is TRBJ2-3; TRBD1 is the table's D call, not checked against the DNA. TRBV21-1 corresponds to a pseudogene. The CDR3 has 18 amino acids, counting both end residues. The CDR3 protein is CASSKGSVGRGSTDTQYF.

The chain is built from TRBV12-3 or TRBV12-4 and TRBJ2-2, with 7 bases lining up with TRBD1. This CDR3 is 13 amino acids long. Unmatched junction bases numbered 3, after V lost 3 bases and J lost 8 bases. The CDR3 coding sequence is TGTGCCAGCAGTTTTTGGGGACAGGGGGAGCTGTTTTTT. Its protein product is CASSFWGQGELFF.

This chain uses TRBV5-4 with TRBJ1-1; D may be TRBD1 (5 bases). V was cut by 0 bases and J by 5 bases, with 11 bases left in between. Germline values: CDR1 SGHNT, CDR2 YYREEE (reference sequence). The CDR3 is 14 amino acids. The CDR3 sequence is CASSLAGGWTEAFF. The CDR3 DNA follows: TGTGCCAGCAGCTTGGCCGGGGGGTGGACTGAAGCTTTCTTT. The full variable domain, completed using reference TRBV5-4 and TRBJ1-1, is ETGVTQSPTHLIKTRGQQVTLRCSSQSGHNTVSWYQQALGQGPQFIFQYYREEENGRGNFPPRFSGLQFPNYSSELNVNALELDDSALYLCASSLAGGWTEAFFGQGTRLTVV.

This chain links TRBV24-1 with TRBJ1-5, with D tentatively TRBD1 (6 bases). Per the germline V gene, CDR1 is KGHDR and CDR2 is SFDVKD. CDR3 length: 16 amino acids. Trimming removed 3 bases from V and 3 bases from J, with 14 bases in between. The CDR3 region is CATSDRTGTLNQPQHF. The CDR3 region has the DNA TGTGCCACCAGTGATCGAACAGGGACCCTCAATCAGCCCCAGCATTTT.

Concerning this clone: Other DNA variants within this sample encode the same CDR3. The CDR3 sequence: CASSQEPSGSFSYNEQFF. Here the CDR3 DNA reads TGCGCCAGCAGCCAAGAACCTAGCGGGAGCTTCTCCTACAATGAGCAGTTCTTC. The rearrangement links TRBV4-1 to TRBJ2-1; 10 nucleotides agree with TRBD2. The CDR3 is 18 amino acids. The V gene end was trimmed by 0 bases and the J gene end by 0 bases; junction bases not matched to a gene: 5. Germline CDR1 reads MGHRA; CDR2 reads YSYEKL.

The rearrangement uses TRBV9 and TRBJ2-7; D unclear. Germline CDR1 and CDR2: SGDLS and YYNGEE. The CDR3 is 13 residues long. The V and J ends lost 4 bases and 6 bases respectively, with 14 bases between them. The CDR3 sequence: CASSTSPGSEQYV. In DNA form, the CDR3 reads TGTGCCAGCAGCACAAGTCCGGGTTCCGAGCAGTACGTC.

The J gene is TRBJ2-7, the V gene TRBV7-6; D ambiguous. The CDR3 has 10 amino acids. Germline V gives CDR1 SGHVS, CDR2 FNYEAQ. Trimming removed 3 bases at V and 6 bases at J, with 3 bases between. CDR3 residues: CASSFREQYV. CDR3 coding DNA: TGTGCCAGCAGCTTTCGCGAGCAGTACGTC.

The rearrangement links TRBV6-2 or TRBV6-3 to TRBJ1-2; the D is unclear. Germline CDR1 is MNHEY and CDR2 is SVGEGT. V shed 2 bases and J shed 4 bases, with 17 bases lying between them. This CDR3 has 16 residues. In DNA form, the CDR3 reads TGTGCCAGCAGTTACGGAGGCCCAGTCGGTTCCTATGGCTACACCTTC. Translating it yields CASSYGGPVGSYGYTF.

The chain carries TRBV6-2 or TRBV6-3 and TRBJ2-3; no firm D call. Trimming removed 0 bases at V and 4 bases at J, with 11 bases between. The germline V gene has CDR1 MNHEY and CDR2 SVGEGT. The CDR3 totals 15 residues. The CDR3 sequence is CASSYSVRPADTQYF. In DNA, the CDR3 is TGTGCCAGCAGTTACTCTGTCCGCCCGGCAGATACGCAGTATTTT.

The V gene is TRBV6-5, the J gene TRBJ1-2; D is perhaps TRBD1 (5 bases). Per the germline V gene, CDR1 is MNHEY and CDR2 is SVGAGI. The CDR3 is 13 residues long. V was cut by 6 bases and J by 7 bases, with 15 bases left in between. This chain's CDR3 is CASSRTGEGGYTF. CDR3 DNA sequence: TGTGCCAGCAGCAGGACGGGGGAGGGTGGCTACACCTTC.

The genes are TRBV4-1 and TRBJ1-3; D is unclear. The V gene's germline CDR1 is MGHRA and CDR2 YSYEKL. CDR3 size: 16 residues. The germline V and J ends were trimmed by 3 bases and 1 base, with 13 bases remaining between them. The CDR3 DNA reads TGCGCCAGCAGCCACCTGTACGAGAAATCTGGAAACACCATATATTTT. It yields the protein CASSHLYEKSGNTIYF.

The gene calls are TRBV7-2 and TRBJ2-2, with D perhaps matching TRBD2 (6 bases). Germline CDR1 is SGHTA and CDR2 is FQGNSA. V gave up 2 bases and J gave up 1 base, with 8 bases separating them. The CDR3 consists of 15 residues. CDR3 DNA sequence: TGTGCCAGCAGCTTAAGCGGGCAGAACACCGGGGAGCTGTTTTTT. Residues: CASSLSGQNTGELFF.

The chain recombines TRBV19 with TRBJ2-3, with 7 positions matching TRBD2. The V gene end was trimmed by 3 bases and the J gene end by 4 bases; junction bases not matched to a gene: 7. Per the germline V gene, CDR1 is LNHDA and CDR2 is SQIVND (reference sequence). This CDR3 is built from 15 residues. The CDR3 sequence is CASSMGQGGADTQYF. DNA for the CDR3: TGTGCCAGTAGTATGGGGCAGGGAGGGGCAGATACGCAGTATTTT.

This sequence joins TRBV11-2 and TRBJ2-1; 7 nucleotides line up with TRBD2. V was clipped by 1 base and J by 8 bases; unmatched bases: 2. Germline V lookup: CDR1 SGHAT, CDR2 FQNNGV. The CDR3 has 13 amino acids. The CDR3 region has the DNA TGTGCCAGCAGCTTAGTTCGGGGGGATGAGCAGTTCTTC. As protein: CASSLVRGDEQFF.